Listed here are 30 T cell receptor beta chains from one sample, sequenced in a study of beta chain features in type 1 diabetes (dated by TCRdb to the late 2010s). No antigen is known for these receptors. Here is what the overall study found, with its caveats: A moderate but significant shortening of TCRB CDR3 length was observed in type 1 diabetes patients in all four CD4+ subsets.

Library construction relied on the immunoSEQ multiplex PCR assay. The entire isolated RNA was reverse transcribed using the High Capacity cDNA Reverse Transcription Kit, and thus expressed TCRB transcripts were sequenced. This is the immuneACCESS table as TCRdb keeps it, with only in-frame sequences that have V and J called. A part of the clones is gone; compared with another copy, unresolved V genes explain less than half, and the rest is unexplained. The sample table lists approximately 360,000 clones, around 12% of them with a count of one. The top ten hold about 0.01% of the sample. The sequencing sample was made of naive CD4+ T cells from blood. The cell subset or site label for this specimen denotes: true naive CD4+ T cells. The receptors stem from a woman between 18 and 29 years old with type 1 diabetes.

With regard to this clone: Different DNA sequences within this sample yield the same CDR3. The V gene is TRBV30, the J gene TRBJ1-4; D not resolved. The V end was cut by 0 bases, the J end by 7 bases, with 6 bases between. Germline CDR1 is GTSNPN and CDR2 is SVGIG (reference sequence). The CDR3 has 12 residues. Here the CDR3 reads CAWSVRGEKLFF. CDR3 sequence (DNA): TGTGCCTGGAGTGTACGGGGTGAAAAACTGTTTTTT.

Details on this clone: Within the sample, other DNA sequences also encode this same CDR3. CDR3 DNA sequence: TGTGCCTGGAGTCTCAGGGGCAATCAGCCCCAGCATTTT. It codes for CAWSLRGNQPQHF. This chain links TRBV30 with TRBJ1-5, with D possibly matching TRBD1 (5 bases). Germline V CDR1 and CDR2: GTSNPN, SVGIG (reference sequence). The germline V and J ends were trimmed by 2 bases and 2 bases, with 7 bases remaining between them. The CDR3 runs to 13 residues.

The chain uses TRBV4-1 and TRBJ1-1; D is ambiguous. The V end lost 1 base, the J end lost 1 base, and 10 bases lay between the germline ends. CDR3 length equals 15 residues. Germline V CDR1 and CDR2: MGHRA, YSYEKL. CDR3 amino acids: CASSQVLVPNTEAFF. The CDR3 DNA sequence: TGCGCCAGCAGCCAAGTCTTAGTGCCGAACACTGAAGCTTTCTTT.

This clone was detected a few times. This chain links TRBV9 with TRBJ1-1; TRBD1 aligns across 9 bases. CDR1 and CDR2 from the germline V gene are SGDLS and YYNGEE. This CDR3 contains 16 residues. V lost 0 bases and J lost 4; bases outside the gene matches: 7. This CDR3 is CASSVAGGTGITEAFF. The CDR3 coding sequence is TGTGCCAGCAGCGTAGCAGGAGGGACAGGGATCACTGAAGCTTTCTTT.

The rearrangement joins TRBV29-1 to TRBJ1-2; D might be TRBD1 (5 bases). This CDR3 is built from 12 residues. V was trimmed by 6 bases and J by 8 bases, leaving 16 bases between them. CDR1 and CDR2 from the germline V gene are SQVTM and ANQGSEA. DNA of the CDR3: TGCAGCGTGCGGGACGTCGCGAAAGGCTACACCTTC. The encoded protein is CSVRDVAKGYTF.

The rearrangement links TRBV2 to TRBJ2-3, with 12 bases lining up with TRBD2. CDR1 is SNHLY, CDR2 FYNNEI, per germline. After removal of 4 bases from V and 0 bases from J, the junction contained 5 bases not matched to a gene. The CDR3 loop spans 17 amino acids. This CDR3 reads CASSAGLAGPSTDTQYF. In DNA form, the CDR3 reads TGTGCCAGCAGTGCCGGACTAGCGGGACCTAGCACAGATACGCAGTATTTT.

The J gene is TRBJ2-7, the V gene TRBV27; D gene ambiguous. Germline lookup yields CDR1 MNHEY and CDR2 SMNVEV (reference sequence). The CDR3 extends over 10 amino acids. Deletions cut 3 bases from V and 5 bases from J, with 2 bases between. Here the CDR3 reads CASSFDEQYF. The CDR3 region has the DNA TGTGCCAGCAGTTTCGACGAGCAGTACTTC.

The genes are TRBV28 and TRBJ2-7; D is ambiguous. Deletions cut 5 bases from V and 0 bases from J, with 14 bases between. The CDR3 loop spans 15 amino acids. Germline CDR1 reads MDHEN; CDR2 reads SYDVKM. CDR3 residues: CASSPGSSSSYEQYF. The CDR3 nucleotides read TGTGCCAGCAGTCCCGGGTCCTCCAGCTCCTACGAGCAGTACTTC.

V and J are TRBV6-5 and TRBJ2-1, with 8 bases matching TRBD2. V shed 8 bases and J 3 bases; nucleotides not matched to a gene: 9. CDR3 length: 15 residues. Germline V gives CDR1 MNHEY, CDR2 SVGAGI. For the CDR3, the DNA is TGTGCCAGCGCCGGGGCGGGGGGCAACTACAATGAGCAGTTCTTC. It yields the protein CASAGAGGNYNEQFF.

The V call is TRBV7-9, the J call TRBJ2-4, with no clear D. CDR1 and CDR2 from the germline V gene are SEHNR and FQNEAQ (reference sequence). Trimming pared 4 bases from V and 3 bases from J, leaving 7 bases between. This CDR3 has 13 residues. CDR3 region: CASSYPLKNIQYF. The CDR3 bases are TGTGCCAGCAGCTATCCACTCAAAAACATTCAGTACTTC. Supplemented by reference TRBV7-9 and TRBJ2-4, the full variable domain reads DTGVSQNPRHKITKRGQNVTFRCDPISEHNRLYWYRQTLGQGPEFLTYFQNEAQLEKSRLLSDRFSAERPKGSFSTLEIQRTEQGDSAMYLCASSYPLKNIQYFGAGTRLSVL.

This clone was counted a few times. The same CDR3 is also encoded by other DNA sequences in this sample. V and J are TRBV14 and TRBJ2-3, with D perhaps matching TRBD2 (5 bases). V gave up 4 bases and J gave up 1 base, with 9 bases separating them. This CDR3 has 14 amino acids. Germline-derived CDR1 and CDR2 are SGHDN and FVKESK. CDR3 protein: CASSPRTGTDTQYF. In nucleotides, the CDR3 is TGTGCCAGCAGCCCCCGGACTGGCACAGATACGCAGTATTTT. The variable domain in full, with the rest retrieved from reference TRBV14 and TRBJ2-3, is EAGVTQFPSHSVIEKGQTVTLRCDPISGHDNLYWYRRVMGKEIKFLLHFVKESKQDESGMPNNRFLAERTGGTYSTLKVQPAELEDSGVYFCASSPRTGTDTQYFGPGTRLTVL.

This clone was picked up a small number of times. The chain carries TRBV7-2 and TRBJ2-1; unclear D gene. V lost 4 bases and J 4 bases, leaving 11 bases between the germline ends. This CDR3 has 14 residues. CDR1 is SGHTA, CDR2 FQGNSA, per germline. CDR3 in DNA: TGTGCCAGCAGCTCGTCTTCCCAGTACAATGAGCAGTTCTTC. This codes for CASSSSSQYNEQFF.

The chain has TRBV5-1 and TRBJ1-1; 8 bases are a match to TRBD1. This CDR3 contains 14 residues. In germline, CDR1 is SGHRS, CDR2 YFSETQ. Trimming removed 4 bases from V and 8 bases from J; junction bases left unmatched: 10. This CDR3 is CASSPGQGRAEAFF. CDR3 sequence (DNA): TGCGCCAGCAGCCCAGGACAGGGAAGAGCGGAAGCTTTCTTT.

The chain is built from TRBV11-2 and TRBJ2-7, with TRBD1 matching over 8 bases. V was clipped by 10 bases and J by 2 bases; unmatched bases: 4. Germline V gene lookup returns CDR1 SGHAT and CDR2 FQNNGV. The CDR3 loop spans 12 amino acids. The CDR3: CATDRGTYEQYF. The CDR3 region has the DNA TGTGCCACCGACAGGGGAACCTACGAGCAGTACTTC.

The chain employs TRBV25-1 and TRBJ1-5; a weak D match, TRBD1 (5 bases). Germline V gene sequence: CDR1 MGHDK, CDR2 SYGVNS. V lost 4 bases and J lost 2, with 6 bases in between. This CDR3 has 13 residues. The CDR3 sequence: CASSGGGNQPQHF. The CDR3 region has the DNA TGTGCCAGCAGTGGGGGGGGCAATCAGCCCCAGCATTTT. The full variable domain, with the rest looked up from reference TRBV25-1 and TRBJ1-5, is EADIYQTPRYLVIGTGKKITLECSQTMGHDKMYWYQQDPGMELHLIHYSYGVNSTEKGDLSSESTVSRIRTEHFPLTLESARPSHTSQYLCASSGGGNQPQHFGDGTRLSIL.

The rearrangement links TRBV9 to TRBJ1-6; TRBD1 might be the D (5 bases). The germline gives CDR1 SGDLS, CDR2 YYNGEE. The CDR3 consists of 15 residues. V shed 4 bases and J shed 7 bases, with 15 bases lying between them. The CDR3 sequence is CASSLNQGLNSPLHF. CDR3 sequence (DNA): TGTGCCAGCAGCTTAAATCAGGGTCTCAATTCACCCCTCCACTTT. The full variable domain, in which reference TRBV9 and TRBJ1-6 provide the parts outside the CDR3, is DSGVTQTPKHLITATGQRVTLRCSPRSGDLSVYWYQQSLDQGLQFLIQYYNGEERAKGNILERFSAQQFPDLHSELNLSSLELGDSALYFCASSLNQGLNSPLHFGNGTRLTVT.

This clone was detected a few times. V usage is TRBV2 and J usage is TRBJ1-4; a weak D match, TRBD1 (5 bases). V shed 5 bases and J shed 14 bases, with 12 bases lying between them. Germline CDR1 reads SNHLY; CDR2 reads FYNNEI. This CDR3 is built from 11 residues. The CDR3 DNA is TGTGCCAGCAGTAGACAGATAAGCCTGTTTTTT. This gives the protein CASSRQISLFF. The variable domain in full, with the rest retrieved from reference TRBV2 and TRBJ1-4, is EPEVTQTPSHQVTQMGQEVILRCVPISNHLYFYWYRQILGQKVEFLVSFYNNEISEKSEIFDDQFSVERPDGSNFTLKIRSTKLEDSAMYFCASSRQISLFFGSGTQLSVL.

This clone showed up just a few times. The rearrangement joins TRBV2 to TRBJ2-6; TRBD1 aligns across 7 bases. This CDR3 has 17 residues. The V gene's germline CDR1 is SNHLY and CDR2 FYNNEI. J lost 0 bases, V lost 6 bases, and 8 bases had no gene match. The chain's CDR3 is CASRGDRALSGANVLTF. CDR3 nucleotide sequence: TGTGCCAGCAGAGGCGACAGGGCCCTCTCTGGGGCCAACGTCCTGACTTTC.

This chain uses TRBV28 with TRBJ1-5; D gene unclear. Trimming removed 4 bases at V and 2 bases at J, with 3 bases between. Germline lookup yields CDR1 MDHEN and CDR2 SYDVKM. CDR3 length equals 12 residues. The chain's CDR3 is CASSSGNQPQHF. In DNA, the CDR3 is TGTGCCAGCAGTTCCGGCAATCAGCCCCAGCATTTT.

The J gene is TRBJ1-2, the V gene TRBV12-5; D perhaps matches TRBD1 (5 bases). Germline CDR1 is LGHNT and CDR2 is FRNRAP. V was pared by 7 bases and J by 7 bases, with 16 bases between. There are 13 residues in the CDR3. This CDR3 reads CASAPLDTGGYTF. In nucleotides, the CDR3 is TGTGCTAGTGCCCCTTTGGACACTGGTGGCTACACCTTC.

This chain connects TRBV20-1 to TRBJ1-1, with D uncertain. CDR1 and CDR2 (germline): DFQATT, SNEGSKA (reference sequence). This CDR3 has 11 amino acids. The V and J ends lost 1 base and 8 bases respectively, with 8 bases between them. CDR3 protein: CSARVLREAFF. The CDR3 coding sequence is TGCAGTGCTAGAGTTTTGAGGGAAGCTTTCTTT.

The CDR3 sequence: CASRRGNQETQYF. CDR3 sequence (DNA): TGTGCCAGCAGGCGGGGGAACCAAGAGACCCAGTACTTC. The chain has TRBV11-3 and TRBJ2-5; TRBD2 matches 7 bases. J was trimmed by 0 bases and V by 6 bases; bases with no gene match: 1. This CDR3 is built from 13 residues. CDR1 and CDR2 from the germline V gene are SGHNT and YENEEA.

The rearrangement links TRBV25-1 to TRBJ2-5, with 8 bases fitting TRBD2. V lost 3 bases, J lost 5 bases, and 5 bases stayed unmatched. Germline CDR1 is MGHDK and CDR2 is SYGVNS. The CDR3 sequence is 14 residues long. The CDR3: CASSDSGRGETQYF. The CDR3 nucleotides read TGTGCCAGCAGTGATTCCGGGAGGGGCGAGACCCAGTACTTC.

The sample holds a few counts of this clone. This chain connects TRBV21-1 to TRBJ1-2. TRBV21-1 is described as a pseudogene. The CDR3 runs to 14 residues. The CDR3 DNA reads TGTGCCAGCAGCAATTACACGGGAATATTCGGCTACACCTTC. Residues: CASSNYTGIFGYTF.

This chain uses TRBV9 with TRBJ2-1, with D possibly being TRBD1 (6 bases). Trimming pared 0 bases from V and 0 bases from J, leaving 10 bases between. The CDR3 totals 16 residues. CDR1 SGDLS and CDR2 YYNGEE come from the germline V gene. CDR3 DNA sequence: TGTGCCAGCAGCGTAGAGGGGGTCAACTCCTACAATGAGCAGTTCTTC. Protein product: CASSVEGVNSYNEQFF.

The CDR3 DNA is TGTGCCTGGTCCTCGGGACAGATCGGAAACACCATATATTTT. Translating it yields CAWSSGQIGNTIYF. The genes are TRBV30 and TRBJ1-3; TRBD1 matches 7 bases. V shed 5 bases, J shed 4 bases, and the junction held 8 bases outside the gene matches. This CDR3 contains 14 residues. Germline V gene sequence: CDR1 GTSNPN, CDR2 SVGIG (reference sequence).

This rearrangement joins TRBV20-1 to TRBJ1-2; the D gene is possibly TRBD1 (6 bases). The CDR3 length is 8 residues. Trimming stripped 5 bases from V and 14 bases from J, with 9 bases between. CDR1 and CDR2 (germline): DFQATT, SNEGSKA (reference sequence). CDR3 bases: TGCAGTGCTCTGGGACAAACCTTC. Its protein is CSALGQTF.

In its sample, this clone was seen a few times. The V gene is TRBV27, the J gene TRBJ2-1, with D perhaps matching TRBD1 (5 bases). The germline CDR1 and CDR2 sequences are MNHEY and SMNVEV (reference sequence). V was pared by 4 bases and J by 7 bases, with 14 bases between. This CDR3 is 14 amino acids long. This CDR3 reads CASSWQIQGNEQFF. The CDR3 region has the DNA TGTGCCAGCAGTTGGCAGATCCAGGGAAATGAGCAGTTCTTC.

This clone showed up just a few times. V usage is TRBV19 and J usage is TRBJ1-5; TRBD1 agrees at 7 bases. V was pared by 7 bases and J by 5 bases, with 11 bases of the junction left unmatched. The germline V gene encodes CDR1 LNHDA and CDR2 SQIVND (reference sequence). This CDR3 is 15 amino acids long. The CDR3 sequence is CASNNDRVFHQPQHF. In nucleotides, the CDR3 is TGTGCCAGTAATAACGACAGGGTATTCCATCAGCCCCAGCATTTT.

The genes are TRBV25-1 and TRBJ1-2; D may be TRBD1 (6 bases). The ends were cut back, 6 bases at V and 5 bases at J, with 13 bases in the middle. This CDR3 spans 13 amino acids. The germline V gene encodes CDR1 MGHDK and CDR2 SYGVNS. CDR3 nucleotide sequence: TGTGCCAGCAGGGGTACAGGGATATATGGCTACACCTTC. This codes for CASRGTGIYGYTF.